This T cell receptor beta chain was sequenced for a study of regulatory T cells in long-lasting Graves disease. Time point of the sample: persistent/refractory GD, antithyroid drugs over 5 years with positive TRAb. Construction of the TCR library relied on RNA isolated from PBMCs. Building the TCR beta libraries relied on iRepertoire HTBI primers, and CDR3 regions underwent Arm-PCR. Via MiXCR, TCRdb re-called the multiplex PCR reads, giving one row per CDR3 protein. The sample lists about 470,000 distinct CDR3 sequences, roughly 21% occurring once. Trimming removed 5 bases from V and 10 bases from J; junction bases left unmatched: 22. Looked up from germline, CDR1 is SEHNR and CDR2 is FQNEAQ (reference sequence). The CDR3 has 17 amino acids. This clonotype was picked up many times.

This clonotype was obtained from a female donor with Graves disease. The specimen was peripheral blood mononuclear cells (PBMCs), collected when the disease was refractory, from a patient treated with antithyroid drugs. V is TRBV7-9 and J is TRBJ2-5, with 7 bases lining up with TRBD2. CDR3 nucleotides: TGTGCCAGCAGCCATGCGGGTACCGAGCGGGGTCGGGGGGACCAGTACTTC. Translated, it gives CASSHAGTERGRGDQYF.